This T cell receptor beta chain was documented in a study of shared clonotypes between healthy human individuals. Study results and limitations: Relative to memory subsets, naive subsets generally showed larger estimated richness. It was only blood that was sampled, and tissue repertoires likely differ.

The authors distributed each subset's genomic DNA evenly over several immunoSEQ plates. Replicate PCRs for sorted subsets used around 190 ng DNA; this equaled 25,000 to 30,000 T cell genomes. The protocol was immunoSEQ multiplex PCR, while the TCRdb copy is restricted to in-frame clones and leaves out a portion. The sample has a few million clones, roughly 92% seen once. J was trimmed by 5 bases and V by 4 bases; bases with no gene match: 3. Germline CDR1 and CDR2: ENHRY and SYGVKD. The CDR3 runs to 14 residues. For this clone: Its antigen remains unidentified.

The receptor's source is a man aged 18 to 29 in good health. This chain uses TRBV10-3 with TRBJ2-5; 11 bases match TRBD2. The sequenced sample consisted of naive CD4+ T cells sorted from blood. Documented subset: CD45RA+ positively selected. CDR3 region: CAISATSGKETQYF. The CDR3 nucleotides are TGTGCCATCAGTGCGACTAGCGGGAAGGAGACCCAGTACTTC.